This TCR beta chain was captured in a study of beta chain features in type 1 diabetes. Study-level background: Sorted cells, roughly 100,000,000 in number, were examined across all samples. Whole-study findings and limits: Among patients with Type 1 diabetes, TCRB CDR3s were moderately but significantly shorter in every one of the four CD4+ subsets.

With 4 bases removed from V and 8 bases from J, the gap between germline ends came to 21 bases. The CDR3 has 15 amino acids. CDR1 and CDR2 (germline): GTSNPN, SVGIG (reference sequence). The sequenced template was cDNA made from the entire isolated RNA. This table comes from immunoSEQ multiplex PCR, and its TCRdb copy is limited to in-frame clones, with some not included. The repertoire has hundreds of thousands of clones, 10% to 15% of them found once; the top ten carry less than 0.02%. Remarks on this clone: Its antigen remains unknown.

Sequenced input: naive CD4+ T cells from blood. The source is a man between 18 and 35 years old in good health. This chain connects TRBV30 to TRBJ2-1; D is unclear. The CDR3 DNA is TGTGCCTGGAATTTAGGTTTGACCCCCGGAGATGAGCAGTTCTTC. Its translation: CAWNLGLTPGDEQFF.